Presented here are 5 T cell receptor beta chains from one specimen sequenced in a study of cytomegalovirus exposure and HLA in healthy donors. It was with 60 Vbeta and 13 Jbeta primers that the PCR ran. Clones were read by immunoSEQ multiplex PCR, and TCRdb kept only the in-frame ones, dropping some. The table lists roughly 120,000 clones, roughly 82% of them singletons, with roughly an eighth in the top ten. Specimen: PBMCs. Receptors originate from a woman aged 55-70 years in good health and CMV-seropositive.

The chain employs TRBV28 and TRBJ1-2; 9 bases match TRBD1. J gave up 13 bases and V 6 bases, and 6 bases lay outside the gene matches. The CDR3 runs 11 residues. From germline, CDR1 is MDHEN and CDR2 SYDVKM. CDR3 bases: TGTGCCAGCAGCGGACAGGGGAGGTTCACCTTC. Protein product: CASSGQGRFTF.

Only a few counts were recorded for this clone. The V gene is TRBV27, the J gene TRBJ1-1; D remains ambiguous. Per the germline V gene, CDR1 is MNHEY and CDR2 is SMNVEV (reference sequence). V shed 6 bases and J shed 0 bases, with 17 bases lying between them. This CDR3 has 16 amino acids. CDR3: CASRRVEPIMNTEAFF. The CDR3 DNA reads TGTGCCAGCAGGAGAGTCGAACCAATAATGAACACTGAAGCTTTCTTT.

This clone has a handful of counts. In DNA, the CDR3 is TGTGCCAGCAGTTCGACTAGCGGGAGTCGGGAGACCCAGTACTTC. Residues: CASSSTSGSRETQYF. The rearrangement uses TRBV27 and TRBJ2-5, with TRBD2 matching 12 bases. The CDR3 is 15 residues long. V gave up 4 bases and J gave up 5 bases; unmatched junction bases: 5. Germline loops: CDR1 MNHEY, CDR2 SMNVEV (reference sequence).

The V call is TRBV7-9, the J call TRBJ2-7, with TRBD1 as a possible D gene (6 bases). The V end was cut by 3 bases, the J end by 9 bases, with 15 bases between. This CDR3 spans 13 amino acids. Germline V gives CDR1 SEHNR, CDR2 FQNEAQ (reference sequence). This CDR3 reads CASSFGDTLGQYF. In DNA, the CDR3 is TGTGCCAGCAGCTTCGGGGACACCCTGGGGCAGTACTTC. Full variable domain (remainder filled in from reference TRBV7-9 and TRBJ2-7): DTGVSQNPRHKITKRGQNVTFRCDPISEHNRLYWYRQTLGQGPEFLTYFQNEAQLEKSRLLSDRFSAERPKGSFSTLEIQRTEQGDSAMYLCASSFGDTLGQYFGPGTRLTVT.

The J gene is TRBJ2-1, the V gene TRBV4-3; D perhaps matches TRBD2 (6 bases). This CDR3 is 14 amino acids long. Trimming shortened V by 0 bases and J by 8 bases, and 11 bases separated the two germline ends. Germline V lookup: CDR1 LGHNA, CDR2 YSLEER. The CDR3 spells CASSQDRGLDEQFF. In DNA, the CDR3 is TGCGCCAGCAGCCAAGATCGGGGGTTAGATGAGCAGTTCTTC.